What follows describes a single T cell receptor beta chain. Survey-level TCR beta sequencing used the immunoSEQ assay. Produced via immunoSEQ multiplex PCR; TCRdb's table is partial and in-frame only. The sample lists about 50,000 clones, more than 80% occurring once. With 2 bases removed from V and 0 bases from J, the gap between germline ends came to 32 bases. The CDR3 is 23 residues long. Germline CDR1 LNHNV, CDR2 YYDKDF (reference sequence). This receptor was obtained from a man aged 35-49 years with rheumatoid arthritis. Sequencing was performed on PBMCs. V gene TRBV15 combines with J gene TRBJ2-1; TRBD1 or TRBD2 may be the D gene (10 bases each). The CDR3 sequence is CATSRTGQGLGLAEGFSYNEQFF. The CDR3 DNA sequence: TGTGCCACCAGCAGAACGGGACAGGGGTTAGGACTAGCGGAGGGTTTCTCCTACAATGAGCAGTTCTTC.